The 13 T cell receptor beta chains below were found in one sample sequenced in a study of cytomegalovirus exposure and HLA in healthy donors. Sequencing was performed with immunoSEQ multiplex PCR; in TCRdb, only in-frame clones are kept and a portion is missing. The sample shows about 110,000 clones, around 95% of them seen only once. What was sequenced was PBMCs. The receptors stem from a woman between 18 and 29 years old in good health and CMV-seronegative.

The chain combines TRBV6-5 with TRBJ2-2; TRBD1 matches 7 bases. V lost 8 bases and J lost 0; bases outside the gene matches: 6. CDR3 length: 15 amino acids. From germline, CDR1 is MNHEY and CDR2 SVGAGI. CDR3 DNA: TGTGCCAGCCAACGGGACAGATCGAACACCGGGGAGCTGTTTTTT. Translating it yields CASQRDRSNTGELFF.

In this sample, this clone turned up once. Here the CDR3 DNA reads TGTGCCAGCAGCTTTTTAGAGTCCTATGGCTACACCTTC. Its translation is CASSFLESYGYTF. This chain joins TRBV7-9 and TRBJ1-2; D gene uncertain. CDR3 length: 13 residues. V shed 3 bases and J shed 4 bases, with 9 bases lying between them. In germline, CDR1 is SEHNR, CDR2 FQNEAQ (reference sequence).

The chain joins TRBV27 to TRBJ2-5, with D possibly matching TRBD1 (6 bases). Germline V gives CDR1 MNHEY, CDR2 SMNVEV (reference sequence). The CDR3 is 13 amino acids. V was clipped by 8 bases and J by 2 bases, with 12 bases between them. DNA for the CDR3: TGTGCCAGCCACAAGACAGGACAAGAGACCCAGTACTTC. Amino acids: CASHKTGQETQYF.

The chain employs TRBV4-2 and TRBJ1-5, with D perhaps matching TRBD1 (6 bases). V was trimmed by 2 bases and J by 3 bases, leaving 11 bases between them. This CDR3 is built from 15 residues. The germline CDR1 and CDR2 sequences are LGHNA and YNFKEQ. The CDR3 sequence is CASSQSTGSNQPQHF. The CDR3 DNA is TGTGCCAGCAGCCAATCTACAGGGTCCAATCAGCCCCAGCATTTT.

Of note for this clone: The germline gene is not matched at one end of the junction; a read error may be the cause. V and J are TRBV4-3 and TRBJ1-2; possibly TRBD1 for D (5 bases). Germline assignment: CDR1 LGHNA and CDR2 YSLEER. The CDR3 runs 15 residues. The CDR3 nucleotides are TGCGCCAGCAGCGAAGATCAGACAGCCTTTTATGGCTACACCTTC. This codes for CASSEDQTAFYGYTF.

This chain links TRBV7-9 with TRBJ2-2; 8 nucleotides match TRBD1. The CDR3 has 19 residues. With V trimmed by 10 bases and J by 0 bases, 19 bases remained unmatched. Per germline, CDR1 SEHNR and CDR2 FQNEAQ (reference sequence). In DNA, the CDR3 is TGTGCCATCCCCAACCGGGACAGGACACTTCTCTCGAACACCGGGGAGCTGTTTTTT. This gives the protein CAIPNRDRTLLSNTGELFF.

V gene TRBV7-2 combines with J gene TRBJ1-1, with TRBD1 matching over 9 bases. V shed 3 bases, J shed 3 bases, and the junction held 8 bases outside the gene matches. Germline-derived CDR1 and CDR2 are SGHTA and FQGNSA. The CDR3 sequence is 16 residues long. The chain's CDR3 is CASSFQQGAFYTEAFF. DNA for the CDR3: TGTGCCAGCAGCTTCCAACAGGGGGCCTTCTACACTGAAGCTTTCTTT. Variable domain in full (rest from reference TRBV7-2 and TRBJ1-1): GAGVSQSPSNKVTEKGKDVELRCDPISGHTALYWYRQSLGQGLEFLIYFQGNSAPDKSGLPSDRFSAERTGGSVSTLTIQRTQQEDSAVYLCASSFQQGAFYTEAFFGQGTRLTVV.

The rearrangement joins TRBV5-8 to TRBJ2-3, with 7 bases aligning to TRBD1. This CDR3 is built from 16 residues. The junction had 7 bases not matched to a gene; V was cut back by 0 bases and J by 3 bases. Germline loops: CDR1 SGHTS, CDR2 YDEGEE. Here the CDR3 reads CASSLATGLWTDTQYF. The CDR3, as DNA: TGTGCCAGCAGCTTGGCGACAGGGTTGTGGACAGATACGCAGTATTTT.

The chain couples TRBV19 to TRBJ1-2, with D tentatively TRBD1 (5 bases). In germline, CDR1 is LNHDA, CDR2 SQIVND (reference sequence). This CDR3 spans 15 amino acids. Trimming took 8 bases from V and 0 from J, leaving 16 bases between them. This CDR3 reads CASGGGAQTNYGYTF. The DNA for the CDR3 is TGTGCCAGTGGAGGCGGGGCGCAAACTAACTATGGCTACACCTTC.

The chain joins TRBV7-2 to TRBJ1-6; D gene ambiguous. V was trimmed by 0 bases and J by 7 bases, leaving 4 bases between them. This CDR3 spans 13 amino acids. Germline lookup yields CDR1 SGHTA and CDR2 FQGNSA. The CDR3 spells CASSLAQNSPLHF. The CDR3 nucleotides read TGTGCCAGCAGCTTAGCCCAGAATTCACCCCTCCACTTT. The whole variable domain, remainder taken from reference TRBV7-2 and TRBJ1-6, is GAGVSQSPSNKVTEKGKDVELRCDPISGHTALYWYRQSLGQGLEFLIYFQGNSAPDKSGLPSDRFSAERTGGSVSTLTIQRTQQEDSAVYLCASSLAQNSPLHFGNGTRLTVT.

V and J are TRBV29-1 and TRBJ1-2, with 9 nucleotides matching TRBD1. The CDR3 spans 12 residues. V was pared by 4 bases and J by 5 bases, with 2 bases of the junction left unmatched. CDR1 and CDR2 (germline): SQVTM, ANQGSEA. For the CDR3, the DNA is TGCAGCGTTGCGGGACAGGGTTATGGCTACACCTTC. As protein: CSVAGQGYGYTF.

The V and J genes are TRBV28 and TRBJ1-3; 9 positions agree with TRBD1. This CDR3 comprises 15 residues. Germline values: CDR1 MDHEN, CDR2 SYDVKM. V trimming: 5 bases; J trimming: 4 bases; junction bases outside the gene matches: 6. The CDR3 sequence is CASSQYGQGGNTIYF. The CDR3 DNA follows: TGTGCCAGCAGTCAATACGGACAGGGGGGAAACACCATATATTTT.

This chain uses TRBV9 with TRBJ1-5; perhaps TRBD1 as D (6 bases). This CDR3 spans 15 amino acids. The germline V gene encodes CDR1 SGDLS and CDR2 YYNGEE. V gave up 4 bases and J gave up 2 bases, with 13 bases separating them. The CDR3 is CASSRGGVRNQPQHF. Here the CDR3 DNA reads TGTGCCAGCAGCCGAGGGGGGGTTCGCAATCAGCCCCAGCATTTT.